The present T cell receptor (beta chain) was sequenced within a study of blood T cell repertoires in COVID-19. Whole-study context: The origin of the acute and convalescent COVID-19 samples was the United States, Italy and Spain. PBMCs, B-cell-depleted T cells, or T cells were the source of the cDNA or gDNA that made up the material.

Residents of approximately 25 US areas, aged roughly 18 to 89 years, made up the participants. Participants' own reports of clinical history determined their cohort assignment. Sequenced by immunoSEQ multiplex PCR; TCRdb stores in-frame clones only, minus some. Counted here are approximately 220,000 clones, roughly 90% occurring once; the ten biggest clones make up about 14%. The sequence was collected from a young man who had been exposed to COVID-19. The material sequenced was PBMCs or T cells enriched from blood (not recorded which).

The CDR3 sequence is CASSLGLPEQYF. As DNA, the CDR3 is TGTGCCAGCAGCTTAGGTCTCCCCGAGCAGTACTTC. The rearrangement links TRBV7-2 to TRBJ2-7, with unresolved D. The length of the CDR3 is 12 residues. Trimming took off 1 base at V and 6 bases at J, with 7 bases between the two ends. Germline V gene data show CDR1 as SGHTA and CDR2 as FQGNSA.